These T cell receptor beta chains were read from a single sample in a study of CD8+ T cells in alopecia areata. The repertoire was sequenced with immunoSEQ multiplex PCR; TCRdb's copy has only in-frame clones and lacks some. The sample includes under 150,000 clones, about 50% of them seen just once. The sequences come from CD4+ T cells sorted from blood, collected at week 4, from a patient treated with tofacitinib. All receptors derive from a human donor with alopecia areata. The CDR3 runs from the conserved cysteine through the conserved F or W. The order of the fields is J gene, CDR3 length, V gene, D gene, clone size, CDR3 DNA, CDR3 protein. The D gene is left open where the match is weak. Not every row has a clone size; where given, it reads once, few, many or a size class.

>TRBJ1-1|10|TRBV27|.|few
TGTGCCAGCATCGGGACTAAAGCTTTCTTT
CASIGTKAFF
>TRBJ1-2|13|TRBV6-5|TRBD1|.
TGTGCCAGCACCGAAGGACAGGCATATGGCTACACCTTC
CASTEGQAYGYTF
>TRBJ1-2|13|TRBV30|.|.
TGTGCCTGGATGGGGGGAGACGCCTATGGCTACACCTTC
CAWMGGDAYGYTF
>TRBJ1-2|14|TRBV18|.|.
TGTGCCAGCTCACCACCCGCAGTAGGCTATGGCTACACCTTC
CASSPPAVGYGYTF
>TRBJ2-1|15|TRBV14|.|.
TGTGCCAGCAGCCCAAGGAGGGGGCTTCGCAATGAGCAGTTCTTC
CASSPRRGLRNEQFF
>TRBJ2-1|12|TRBV29-1|.|.
TGCAGCGTTGCCGGGTTTGGCGATGAGCAGTTCTTC
CSVAGFGDEQFF
>TRBJ1-1|12|TRBV30|.|.
TGTGCCTGGGCTGGCGGGGGCACTGAAGCTTTCTTT
CAWAGGGTEAFF
>TRBJ2-3|13|TRBV30|TRBD2|.
TGTGCCTGGAGCGGAGGGACTAGCGGGGCGCAGTATTTT
CAWSGGTSGAQYF
>TRBJ2-5|14|TRBV7-2|.|.
TGTGCCAGCAGCTTGGGGGGTTTCCAAGAGACCCAGTACTTC
CASSLGGFQETQYF
>TRBJ1-4|18|TRBV7-9|.|.
TGTGCCAGCAGCTTATTGGACTACACGCGGGCAACTAATGAAAAACTGTTTTTT
CASSLLDYTRATNEKLFF
>TRBJ2-3|11|TRBV19|.|few
TGTGCCTGCAATAGGGGAACCTCGCAGTATTTT
CACNRGTSQYF
>TRBJ2-6|16|TRBV18|.|.
TGTGCCAGCTCCCTGACCGGGAGCTCTGGGGCCAACGTCCTGACTTTC
CASSLTGSSGANVLTF
>TRBJ2-7|15|TRBV13|.|.
TGTGCCAGCAGCCGGAGAGGGGGTTTCTCCTACGAGCAGTACTTC
CASSRRGGFSYEQYF
>TRBJ1-3|18|TRBV5-1|.|.
TGCGCCAGCAGCTTGGGGTACCTTCCAGGGGAGGCTGGAAACACCATATATTTT
CASSLGYLPGEAGNTIYF
>TRBJ2-3|14|TRBV30|.|.
TGTGCCTGGAGTGTAGGTCAACGCACAGATACGCAGTATTTT
CAWSVGQRTDTQYF
>TRBJ1-1|13|TRBV30|TRBD1|.
TGTGCCTGCAGAAGGACAGGGGGTACTGAAGCTTTCTTT
CACRRTGGTEAFF
>TRBJ2-1|17|TRBV4-3|TRBD2|once
TGCGCCAGCAGCCAAGGGACCGGGACTAGTCAATACAATGAGCAGTTCTTC
CASSQGTGTSQYNEQFF
>TRBJ1-4|13|TRBV29-1|.|few
TGCAGCGTTGAAGATGGATTTAATGAAAAACTGTTTTTT
CSVEDGFNEKLFF
>TRBJ2-2|14|TRBV30|TRBD1|.
TGTGCCTGGAGTGCGCAGGGGGCTGGCGGGGAGCTGTTTTTT
CAWSAQGAGGELFF
>TRBJ1-6|12|TRBV15|.|once
TGTGCCACCAGCAGAGATCGGGTTTACCTCCACTTT
CATSRDRVYLHF
>TRBJ1-1|11|TRBV30|.|.
TGTGCCTGGAGCCTAACCTTAGAAGCTTTCTTT
CAWSLTLEAFF
>TRBJ2-7|14|TRBV10-3|TRBD1|few
TGTGCCACCAACTCGGGGACAGGGGGCGGGGAGCAGTACTTC
CATNSGTGGGEQYF